A selection of T cell receptor beta chains follows, all from one sample in a study of T cell responses to AZD1222 COVID-19 vaccine. Clones were sequenced by immunoSEQ multiplex PCR, and TCRdb holds only the in-frame ones, with some missing. The data show 100,000 to 150,000 clones, about 87% seen once. The sequencing used peripheral blood, collected on day 0 of AZD1222 vaccination. The receptors were sampled from an adult in good health. Both conserved end residues are part of each CDR3. Each record gives: CDR3 protein, V gene.

cdr3_aa: CASSRGQGSHEQYF; v_call: TRBV6-5
cdr3_aa: CASSYRQTWGNTIYF; v_call: TRBV6-5
cdr3_aa: CASSPRQGTRTYEQYF; v_call: TRBV19
cdr3_aa: CASSQGGFTQYF; v_call: TRBV4-3
cdr3_aa: CASSVGSRFSYEQYF; v_call: TRBV9
cdr3_aa: CASSFRFPSGRAEPYNEQFF; v_call: TRBV28
cdr3_aa: CASRDDRGSAEKLFF; v_call: TRBV2
cdr3_aa: CASSQGQDPTNEKLFF; v_call: TRBV4-3
cdr3_aa: CASSPQVDRYSNQPQHF; v_call: TRBV5-5
cdr3_aa: CASSFDRVQPQHF; v_call: TRBV18